This T cell receptor beta chain comes out of a study of early T cells in non-severe SARS-CoV-2 infection. TCRdb reprocessed the 5' RACE reads via MiXCR and lists one record per CDR3 protein. The profile covers more than 65,000 distinct CDR3 sequences, with 10% to 15% appearing a single time and 1% to 1.4% taken by the ten largest. V was clipped by 1 base and J by 6 bases, with 20 bases between them. The CDR3 has 17 residues. This clonotype was counted many times. This chain links TRBV12-3 or TRBV12-4 with TRBJ2-3; D might be TRBD1 (5 bases). The sequenced sample consisted of whole blood. The clonotype originates from an adult who was a healthcare worker with PCR-confirmed SARS-CoV-2 infection or an uninfected control (not recorded which). CDR3: CASSLVPGQARRDTQYF. CDR3 coding DNA: TGTGCCAGCAGTTTAGTACCAGGACAAGCACGTCGTGATACGCAGTATTTT.